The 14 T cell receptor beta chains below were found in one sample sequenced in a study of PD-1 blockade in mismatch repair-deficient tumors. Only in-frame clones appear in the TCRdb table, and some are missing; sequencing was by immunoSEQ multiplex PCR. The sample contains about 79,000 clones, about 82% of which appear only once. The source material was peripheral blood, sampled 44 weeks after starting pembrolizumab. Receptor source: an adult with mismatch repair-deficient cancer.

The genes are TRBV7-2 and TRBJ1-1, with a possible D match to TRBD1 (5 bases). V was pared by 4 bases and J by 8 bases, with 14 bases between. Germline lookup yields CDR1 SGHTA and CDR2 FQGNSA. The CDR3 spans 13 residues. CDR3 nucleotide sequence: TGTGCCAGCAGCTCCTCTGGCGACAGAGAAGCTTTCTTT. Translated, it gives CASSSSGDREAFF.

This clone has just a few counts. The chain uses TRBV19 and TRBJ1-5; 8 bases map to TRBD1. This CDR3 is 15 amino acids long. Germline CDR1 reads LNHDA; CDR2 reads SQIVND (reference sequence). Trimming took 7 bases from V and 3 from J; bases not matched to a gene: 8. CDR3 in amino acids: CASTPWGQDNQPQHF. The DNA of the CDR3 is TGTGCCAGTACCCCGTGGGGACAGGACAATCAGCCCCAGCATTTT. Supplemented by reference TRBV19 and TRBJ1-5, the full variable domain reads DGGITQSPKYLFRKEGQNVTLSCEQNLNHDAMYWYRQDPGQGLRLIYYSQIVNDFQKGDIAEGYSVSREKKESFPLTVTSAQKNPTAFYLCASTPWGQDNQPQHFGDGTRLSIL.

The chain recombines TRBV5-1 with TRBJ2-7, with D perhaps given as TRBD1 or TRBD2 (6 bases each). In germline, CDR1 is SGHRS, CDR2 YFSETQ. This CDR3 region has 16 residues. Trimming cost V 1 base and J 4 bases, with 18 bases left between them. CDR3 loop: CASSLSGAVQDYEQYF. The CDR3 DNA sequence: TGCGCCAGCAGCTTGTCGGGGGCCGTACAGGATTACGAGCAGTACTTC.

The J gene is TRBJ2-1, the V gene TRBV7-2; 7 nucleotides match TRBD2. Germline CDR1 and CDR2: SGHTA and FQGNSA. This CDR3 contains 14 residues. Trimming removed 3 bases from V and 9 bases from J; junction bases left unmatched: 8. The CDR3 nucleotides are TGTGCCAGCAGCTTTACGACCGGGAGGAGTGAGCAGTTCTTC. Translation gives CASSFTTGRSEQFF.

CDR3 coding DNA: TGTGCCAGCGGCGGGAGGGCCTACGAGCAGTACTTC. Its translation is CASGGRAYEQYF. The rearrangement links TRBV11-2 to TRBJ2-7; 9 nucleotides line up with TRBD2. J lost 2 bases, V lost 8 bases, and 1 base had no gene match. The CDR3 spans 12 residues. Germline V gene sequence: CDR1 SGHAT, CDR2 FQNNGV.

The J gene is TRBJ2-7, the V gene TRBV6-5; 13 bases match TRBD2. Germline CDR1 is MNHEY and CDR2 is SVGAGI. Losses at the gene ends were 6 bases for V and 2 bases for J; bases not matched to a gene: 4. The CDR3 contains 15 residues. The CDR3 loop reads CASRPGTSGTYEQYF. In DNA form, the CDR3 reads TGTGCCAGCAGGCCCGGGACTAGCGGGACCTACGAGCAGTACTTC.

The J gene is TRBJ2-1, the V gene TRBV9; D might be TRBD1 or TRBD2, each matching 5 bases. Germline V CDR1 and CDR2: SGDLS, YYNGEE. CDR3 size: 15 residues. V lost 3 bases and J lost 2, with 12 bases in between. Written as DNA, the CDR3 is TGTGCCAGCAGCGCCCGGGACCGACCCTACAATGAGCAGTTCTTC. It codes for CASSARDRPYNEQFF.

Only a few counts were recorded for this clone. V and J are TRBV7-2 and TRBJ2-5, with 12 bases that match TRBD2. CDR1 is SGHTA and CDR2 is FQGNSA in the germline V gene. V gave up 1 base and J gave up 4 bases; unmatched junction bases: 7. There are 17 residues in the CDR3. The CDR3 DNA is TGTGCCAGCAGCTTAGGTGCTAGCGGGAGGGCCAGAGAGACCCAGTACTTC. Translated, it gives CASSLGASGRARETQYF.

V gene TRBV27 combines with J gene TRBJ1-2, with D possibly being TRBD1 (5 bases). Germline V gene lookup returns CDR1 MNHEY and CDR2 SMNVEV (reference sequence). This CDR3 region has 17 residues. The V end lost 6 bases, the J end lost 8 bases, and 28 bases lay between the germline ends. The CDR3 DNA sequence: TGTGCCAGCAGCCCAATCCTTGGGACTCCAAGCGTGGAGGGCTACACCTTC. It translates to CASSPILGTPSVEGYTF.

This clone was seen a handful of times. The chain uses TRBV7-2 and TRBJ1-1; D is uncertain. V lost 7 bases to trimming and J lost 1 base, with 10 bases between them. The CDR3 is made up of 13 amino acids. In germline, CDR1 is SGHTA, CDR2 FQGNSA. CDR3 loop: CASKSLGNTEAFF. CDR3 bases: TGTGCCAGCAAGTCACTGGGGAACACTGAAGCTTTCTTT.

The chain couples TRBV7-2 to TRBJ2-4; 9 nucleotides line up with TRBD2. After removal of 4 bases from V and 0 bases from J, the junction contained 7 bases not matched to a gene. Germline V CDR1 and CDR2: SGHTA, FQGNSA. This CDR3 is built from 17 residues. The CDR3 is CASSSLSGGIAKNIQYF. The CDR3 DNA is TGTGCCAGCAGCTCTCTTAGCGGGGGAATAGCCAAAAACATTCAGTACTTC.

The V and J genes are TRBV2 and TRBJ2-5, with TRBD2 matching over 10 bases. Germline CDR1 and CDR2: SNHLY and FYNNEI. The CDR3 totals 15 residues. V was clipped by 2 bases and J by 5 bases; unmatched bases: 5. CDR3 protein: CASSEPTSGMETQYF. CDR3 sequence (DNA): TGTGCCAGCAGTGAACCAACTAGCGGGATGGAGACCCAGTACTTC. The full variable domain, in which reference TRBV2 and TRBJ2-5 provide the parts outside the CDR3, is EPEVTQTPSHQVTQMGQEVILRCVPISNHLYFYWYRQILGQKVEFLVSFYNNEISEKSEIFDDQFSVERPDGSNFTLKIRSTKLEDSAMYFCASSEPTSGMETQYFGPGTRLLVL.

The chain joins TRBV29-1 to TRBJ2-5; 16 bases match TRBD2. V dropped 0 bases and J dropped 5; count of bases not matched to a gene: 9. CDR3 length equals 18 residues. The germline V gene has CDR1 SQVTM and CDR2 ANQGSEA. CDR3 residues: CSVEDAKGLAGGKETQYF. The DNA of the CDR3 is TGCAGCGTTGAAGATGCTAAGGGACTAGCGGGAGGGAAGGAGACCCAGTACTTC.

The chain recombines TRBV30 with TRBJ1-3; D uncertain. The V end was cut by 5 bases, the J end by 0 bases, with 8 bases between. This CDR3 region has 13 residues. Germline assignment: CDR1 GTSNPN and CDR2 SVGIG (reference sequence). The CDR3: CAWGRNSGNTIYF. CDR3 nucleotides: TGTGCCTGGGGACGGAACTCTGGAAACACCATATATTTT.